Listed here are 7 T cell receptor beta chains from one sample, sequenced in a study of cytotoxic CD8 clonotypes in ibrutinib-treated CLL. Libraries were prepared by immunoSEQ multiplex PCR; TCRdb keeps only in-frame clonotypes and omits some of them. The sample holds about 68,000 clones; about nine tenths are singletons and the top ten take approximately 3.1%. Here the sequenced sample was PBMCs, taken after 12 months of ibrutinib treatment. The receptors originated from a human donor with chronic lymphocytic leukemia.

The chain links TRBV19 to TRBJ2-5; the match to TRBD2 covers 11 bases. From germline, CDR1 is LNHDA and CDR2 SQIVND (reference sequence). Trimming took 3 bases from V and 5 from J; bases not matched to a gene: 14. CDR3 size: 18 residues. The CDR3 DNA is TGTGCCAGTAGTATGAGTAGCGGGAGGGCCGGAGGGGCTGAGACCCAGTACTTC. Translating gives CASSMSSGRAGGAETQYF.

V usage is TRBV21-1 and J usage is TRBJ2-2. TRBV21-1 constitutes a pseudogene. This CDR3 is 16 amino acids long. The CDR3 region has the DNA TGTGCCAGCATCCCATGCCCGATGACGAACACCGGGGAGCTGTTTTTT. This codes for CASIPCPMTNTGELFF.

V usage is TRBV12-5 and J usage is TRBJ2-1; 12 bases match TRBD2. V lost 2 bases to trimming and J lost 7 bases; unmatched junction nucleotides: 21. Germline-derived CDR1 and CDR2 are LGHNT and FRNRAP. The CDR3 has 21 amino acids. CDR3: CASGLPNPRLAGVLFRNEQFF. For the CDR3, the DNA is TGTGCTAGTGGTTTGCCGAACCCGAGACTAGCGGGAGTTCTTTTTCGGAATGAGCAGTTCTTC.

This clone was recorded once. This chain links TRBV13 with TRBJ2-2; 7 nucleotides line up with TRBD2. The ends lost 4 bases at V and 3 bases at J; junction bases unmatched: 23. The CDR3 extends over 21 amino acids. In germline, CDR1 is PRHDT, CDR2 FYEKMQ (reference sequence). The CDR3 loop reads CASSSRTPGLMSEIDTGELFF. The CDR3 DNA reads as TGTGCCAGCAGCTCTAGGACCCCGGGACTAATGAGTGAGATCGACACCGGGGAGCTGTTTTTT.

The rearrangement uses TRBV19 and TRBJ1-5; possibly TRBD1 for D (5 bases). Trimming shortened V by 5 bases and J by 5 bases, and 13 bases separated the two germline ends. Germline CDR1 and CDR2: LNHDA and SQIVND (reference sequence). The CDR3 length is 14 residues. This CDR3 is CASSYTGPDQPQHF. The CDR3 nucleotides read TGTGCCAGTAGTTACACGGGACCAGATCAGCCCCAGCATTTT.

Written as DNA, the CDR3 is TGTGCCAGCAGTCCTCAGCGGGGGGTGGCCTATGGCTACACCTTC. Translated, it gives CASSPQRGVAYGYTF. The rearrangement joins TRBV27 to TRBJ1-2; TRBD1 might be the D (5 bases). The germline gives CDR1 MNHEY, CDR2 SMNVEV (reference sequence). CDR3 length: 15 residues. The V and J ends lost 5 bases and 4 bases respectively, with 17 bases between them.

The chain carries TRBV5-6 and TRBJ2-3; D is undetermined. The CDR3 runs to 14 residues. CDR1 is SGHDT, CDR2 YYEEEE, per germline. Trimming took 4 bases from V and 4 from J, leaving 13 bases between them. The CDR3 region is CASSLTQIADTQYF. DNA of the CDR3: TGTGCCAGCAGCCTAACTCAAATTGCAGATACGCAGTATTTT.